Each of the 21 T cell receptor beta chains below was sequenced from the same sample in a study of blood T cell repertoires in COVID-19. Sequenced by immunoSEQ multiplex PCR; TCRdb stores in-frame clones only, minus some. The table shows 210,000 or so clones, with roughly 85% occurring only once. Input material: PBMCs or T cells enriched from blood (not recorded which). The receptors were sampled from a man aged 25 to 45 who had recovered from COVID-19.

This CDR3 is CASSPEANRAGQPQHF. CDR3 nucleotides: TGTGCCAGCTCACCAGAGGCCAACAGGGCGGGTCAGCCCCAGCATTTT. The V and J genes are TRBV18 and TRBJ1-5; weak D call: TRBD1 (6 bases). V was cut by 2 bases and J by 6 bases, with 17 bases left in between. Germline V gives CDR1 KGHSH, CDR2 LQKENI. The CDR3 extends over 16 amino acids.

This chain links TRBV28 with TRBJ1-5; 8 nucleotides align to TRBD1. This CDR3 has 14 residues. From germline, CDR1 is MDHEN and CDR2 SYDVKM. V was pared by 8 bases and J by 7 bases, with 10 bases of the junction left unmatched. CDR3 sequence (DNA): TGTGCCAGCGTACGCACACAGGGGGACCAGCCCCAGCATTTT. Its protein product is CASVRTQGDQPQHF. The entire variable domain, with the rest obtained from reference TRBV28 and TRBJ1-5, is as follows: DVKVTQSSRYLVKRTGEKVFLECVQDMDHENMFWYRQDPGLGLRLIYFSYDVKMKEKGDIPEGYSVSREKKERFSLILESASTNQTSMYLCASVRTQGDQPQHFGDGTRLSIL.

This clone was picked up one time. The DNA for the CDR3 is TGCGCCAGCAGTGAGCCGACGACTAGCGGGAACCACAATGAGCAGTTCTTC. Translated: CASSEPTTSGNHNEQFF. The chain employs TRBV10-2 and TRBJ2-1; TRBD2 matches 11 bases. Germline V lookup: CDR1 WSHSY, CDR2 SAAADI. V lost 2 bases to trimming and J lost 5 bases; unmatched junction nucleotides: 8. The CDR3 consists of 17 residues.

The J gene is TRBJ1-2, the V gene TRBV5-6, with a tentative D call TRBD1 (5 bases). Germline CDR1 SGHDT, CDR2 YYEEEE. The CDR3 covers 14 residues. Trimming left V 0 bases short and J 8 bases short, with 14 bases between. The CDR3 nucleotides read TGTGCCAGCAGCTTGGAGGGGCCAGGGCGAGGCTACACCTTC. Its protein product is CASSLEGPGRGYTF. Drawing the rest from reference TRBV5-6 and TRBJ1-2, the complete variable domain is DAGVTQSPTHLIKTRGQQVTLRCSPKSGHDTVSWYQQALGQGPQFIFQYYEEEERQRGNFPDRFSGHQFPNYSSELNVNALLLGDSALYLCASSLEGPGRGYTFGSGTRLTVV.

This chain links TRBV30 with TRBJ1-5, with 7 nucleotides matching TRBD1. Germline CDR1 and CDR2: GTSNPN and SVGIG (reference sequence). The CDR3 totals 17 residues. V shed 2 bases, J shed 2 bases, and the junction held 12 bases outside the gene matches. The CDR3 DNA follows: TGTGCCTGGAGTCGGGACCGACAGGGAGGTGGCAATCAGCCCCAGCATTTT. It encodes CAWSRDRQGGGNQPQHF.

The V and J genes are TRBV28 and TRBJ1-2; D possibly corresponds to TRBD1 (6 bases). The V end was cut by 4 bases, the J end by 7 bases, with 22 bases between. Germline V gene sequence: CDR1 MDHEN, CDR2 SYDVKM. The CDR3 is 16 amino acids. The CDR3 nucleotides read TGTGCCAGCAGTTACCCCTTTGGGACATTTACGCTTGGCTACACCTTC. It translates to CASSYPFGTFTLGYTF.

This chain links TRBV6-2 or TRBV6-3 with TRBJ2-5; TRBD2 might be the D (5 bases). The germline gives CDR1 MNHEY, CDR2 SVGEGT. CDR3 length: 15 amino acids. V was shortened by 2 bases and J by 3 bases, with 13 bases between the two germline ends. The DNA for the CDR3 is TGTGCCAGCAGTTACCCCGCAGCGGCCGAAGAGACCCAGTACTTC. It codes for CASSYPAAAEETQYF.

This clone turned up a few times. This chain links TRBV7-2 with TRBJ1-5; 9 positions match TRBD1. Germline CDR1 reads SGHTA; CDR2 reads FQGNSA. The CDR3 is made up of 17 amino acids. Unmatched junction bases numbered 6, after V lost 3 bases and J lost 0 bases. CDR3 sequence (DNA): TGTGCCAGCAGCTTCGGGACAGGGAAATATAGCAATCAGCCCCAGCATTTT. Protein product: CASSFGTGKYSNQPQHF. The full variable domain, rest sourced from reference TRBV7-2 and TRBJ1-5, is GAGVSQSPSNKVTEKGKDVELRCDPISGHTALYWYRQSLGQGLEFLIYFQGNSAPDKSGLPSDRFSAERTGGSVSTLTIQRTQQEDSAVYLCASSFGTGKYSNQPQHFGDGTRLSIL.

This clone was observed a handful of times. This sequence joins TRBV5-6 and TRBJ1-5; no definite D call. Germline V gene lookup returns CDR1 SGHDT and CDR2 YYEEEE. Trimming left V 2 bases short and J 6 bases short, with 15 bases between. The CDR3 runs to 15 residues. The CDR3 loop reads CASSLRPHTVQPQHF. In nucleotides, the CDR3 is TGTGCCAGCAGCTTAAGACCCCATACAGTTCAGCCCCAGCATTTT.

The chain's CDR3 is CASSSKTGGDYGYTF. CDR3 DNA: TGTGCCAGCAGCTCAAAAACAGGGGGAGACTATGGCTACACCTTC. The chain recombines TRBV5-4 with TRBJ1-2, with 8 bases identical to TRBD1. V dropped 3 bases and J dropped 3; count of bases not matched to a gene: 7. CDR1 is SGHNT and CDR2 is YYREEE in the germline V gene (reference sequence). This CDR3 has 15 amino acids.

CDR3 in DNA: TGTGCCAGCAGCGCCAAGCCGACAGGGCTTAATTCACCCCTCCACTTT. Protein product: CASSAKPTGLNSPLHF. The V call is TRBV9, the J call TRBJ1-6; 7 bases map to TRBD1. The CDR3 extends over 16 amino acids. Germline CDR1 reads SGDLS; CDR2 reads YYNGEE. V lost 3 bases and J lost 6; bases outside the gene matches: 9.

The chain couples TRBV4-3 to TRBJ1-5, with D possibly matching TRBD1 (6 bases). The CDR3 is 14 amino acids. Trimming removed 4 bases at V and 8 bases at J, with 15 bases between. The germline V gene has CDR1 LGHNA and CDR2 YSLEER. CDR3 nucleotides: TGCGCCAGCAGCCGGGGGCAGGGTAGGGAGCCCCAGCATTTT. Translated, it gives CASSRGQGREPQHF.

This clone came up a few times. This chain uses TRBV10-1 with TRBJ2-7, with TRBD1 matching over 10 bases. This CDR3 has 13 residues. V trimming: 6 bases; J trimming: 5 bases; junction bases outside the gene matches: 4. The V gene's germline CDR1 is WNHNN and CDR2 SYGVQD (reference sequence). The CDR3 DNA is TGCGCCAGCAGCCCGGGACAGGGGAACGAGCAGTACTTC. It is translated as CASSPGQGNEQYF.

The chain has TRBV6-5 and TRBJ1-6; a weak D match, TRBD1 (5 bases). Germline V CDR1 and CDR2: MNHEY, SVGAGI. This CDR3 has 15 amino acids. Trimming took 9 bases from V and 2 from J, leaving 14 bases between them. CDR3 loop: CARTERTAYNSPLHF. The DNA for the CDR3 is TGTGCCAGGACAGAACGAACCGCCTATAATTCACCCCTCCACTTT.

J is TRBJ2-7 and V is TRBV5-1, with D possibly being TRBD1 (6 bases). The germline gives CDR1 SGHRS, CDR2 YFSETQ. CDR3 length: 13 residues. Trimming took 0 bases from V and 3 from J, leaving 7 bases between them. CDR3 coding DNA: TGCGCCAGCAGCTTGGAGGGGGTCTACGAGCAGTACTTC. It specifies CASSLEGVYEQYF.

The chain recombines TRBV6-5 with TRBJ2-7, with TRBD2 as a possible D gene (6 bases). Germline CDR1 is MNHEY and CDR2 is SVGAGI. The CDR3 spans 15 residues. The ends were cut back, 9 bases at V and 0 bases at J, with 18 bases in the middle. CDR3 bases: TGTGCCAGTAATAAGGAGGGATTTAGCTCCTACGAGCAGTACTTC. Translation: CASNKEGFSSYEQYF.

The V and J genes are TRBV20-1 and TRBJ1-5; unclear D gene. V was cut by 3 bases and J by 4 bases, with 16 bases left in between. Germline V lookup: CDR1 DFQATT, CDR2 SNEGSKA (reference sequence). This CDR3 has 15 residues. CDR3 in DNA: TGCAGTGCTAGTAGGGCGGCAGAGGGAAATCAGCCCCAGCATTTT. It specifies CSASRAAEGNQPQHF.

This chain links TRBV27 with TRBJ2-7; TRBD2 aligns across 7 bases. Germline V gene data show CDR1 as MNHEY and CDR2 as SMNVEV (reference sequence). This CDR3 is built from 14 residues. Trimming removed 5 bases from V and 0 bases from J; junction bases left unmatched: 4. CDR3 sequence reads: CASSQRTSSYEQYF. The CDR3 nucleotides are TGTGCCAGCAGTCAACGGACTAGCTCCTACGAGCAGTACTTC.

The chain recombines TRBV5-1 with TRBJ2-1; no reliable D call. Trimming pared 0 bases from V and 0 bases from J, leaving 10 bases between. The germline gives CDR1 SGHRS, CDR2 YFSETQ. This CDR3 spans 16 amino acids. The CDR3 region is CASSLVAPSSYNEQFF. For the CDR3, the DNA is TGCGCCAGCAGCTTGGTCGCCCCGAGCTCCTACAATGAGCAGTTCTTC.

The V call is TRBV7-9, the J call TRBJ2-1, with 9 bases aligning to TRBD1. The V gene's germline CDR1 is SEHNR and CDR2 FQNEAQ (reference sequence). This CDR3 has 14 amino acids. Germline trimming cut 5 bases from V and 3 bases from J; bases unmatched to any gene: 2. The CDR3 is CASSPGQGYNEQFF. The CDR3 bases are TGTGCCAGCAGCCCGGGACAGGGCTACAATGAGCAGTTCTTC.

This clone came up once. This chain uses TRBV21-1 with TRBJ2-4; TRBD2, the D gene given by the table, was not confirmed from the DNA. TRBV21-1 has pseudogene status. The CDR3 totals 17 residues. CDR3 in DNA: TGTGCCAGCAGCAAAGAGGGACTAGCGGGGGGCAAAAACATTCAGTACTTC. Protein sequence: CASSKEGLAGGKNIQYF.